Listed below are T cell receptor beta chains from one sample, sequenced in a study of technical replicates of blood from a few donors. Data came from immunoSEQ multiplex PCR; TCRdb stores just in-frame clones and leaves some out. Of some 80,000 clones detected, around 96% appear once; the ten largest clones hold approximately 0.32%. The sample comprised T cells isolated from PBMCs. These receptors originate from a human donor in good health. CDR3s include the opening cysteine and the closing phenylalanine or tryptophan. Each record gives: CDR3 DNA, CDR3 protein, D gene, J gene, clone size, V gene, CDR3 length. A D gene is named only where the DNA matches it firmly. Size is stated for part of the rows, as once, few or many counts, or as a class when the clone is expanded.

CDR3 DNA: TGCAGCGTTGAACCTTATGGCTACACCTTC
CDR3 protein: CSVEPYGYTF
D gene: -
J gene: TRBJ1-2
clone size: once
V gene: TRBV29-1
CDR3 length: 10

CDR3 DNA: TGTGCCAGCAGCGTGACAGGTTCCGTACAAACTGAAGCTTTCTTT
CDR3 protein: CASSVTGSVQTEAFF
D gene: -
J gene: TRBJ1-1
clone size: -
V gene: TRBV9
CDR3 length: 15

CDR3 DNA: TGTGCCAGCGTAGAAAGGGAGCGGGAGGCTCGTCCAGATACGCAGTATTTT
CDR3 protein: CASVEREREARPDTQYF
D gene: TRBD2
J gene: TRBJ2-3
clone size: -
V gene: TRBV25-1
CDR3 length: 17

CDR3 DNA: TGCGCCAGCAGACCGGGACTAGGCTACAATGAGCAGTTCTTC
CDR3 protein: CASRPGLGYNEQFF
D gene: TRBD2
J gene: TRBJ2-1
clone size: -
V gene: TRBV5-1
CDR3 length: 14

CDR3 DNA: TGTGCCAGTAGTATAGTAGGAACGGGGGTCGGATACGAGCAGTACTTC
CDR3 protein: CASSIVGTGVGYEQYF
D gene: -
J gene: TRBJ2-7
clone size: -
V gene: TRBV19
CDR3 length: 16

CDR3 DNA: TGTGCCAGCAGTTACTCCGAGCAACTACGCTACGAGCAGTACTTC
CDR3 protein: CASSYSEQLRYEQYF
D gene: -
J gene: TRBJ2-7
clone size: -
V gene: TRBV6-5
CDR3 length: 15

CDR3 DNA: TGTGCCAGCAGTGAGGGACAGGCGGGGGTGAGGCGGGAGCTGTTTTTT
CDR3 protein: CASSEGQAGVRRELFF
D gene: -
J gene: TRBJ2-2
clone size: -
V gene: TRBV6-1
CDR3 length: 16

CDR3 DNA: TGTGCCAGCAGCGATCGGGGAGGGTCTCCCGGGGAGCTGTTTTTT
CDR3 protein: CASSDRGGSPGELFF
D gene: TRBD2
J gene: TRBJ2-2
clone size: few
V gene: TRBV7-3
CDR3 length: 15

CDR3 DNA: TGTGCCAGCAGCCAAGCGGGGAGGGGACTAGCGGGCTACGAGCAGTACTTC
CDR3 protein: CASSQAGRGLAGYEQYF
D gene: TRBD2
J gene: TRBJ2-7
clone size: -
V gene: TRBV4-2
CDR3 length: 17

CDR3 DNA: TGTGCCAGCTCACCTCCAAGCACAGATACGCAGTATTTT
CDR3 protein: CASSPPSTDTQYF
D gene: -
J gene: TRBJ2-3
clone size: -
V gene: TRBV18
CDR3 length: 13

CDR3 DNA: TGTGCCAGCAGCTTAGCTTTTCCGGACTATGCCAAGCAGTACTTC
CDR3 protein: CASSLAFPDYAKQYF
D gene: -
J gene: TRBJ2-7
clone size: -
V gene: TRBV7-9
CDR3 length: 15

CDR3 DNA: TGTGCCAGCAGCGTAGAAGGAAGGGACAGTCCCCAGCATTTT
CDR3 protein: CASSVEGRDSPQHF
D gene: TRBD1
J gene: TRBJ1-5
clone size: -
V gene: TRBV9
CDR3 length: 14

CDR3 DNA: TGTGCCAGCAGCCCAGGGGGATCATACCGCTATGGCTACACCTTC
CDR3 protein: CASSPGGSYRYGYTF
D gene: TRBD1
J gene: TRBJ1-2
clone size: -
V gene: TRBV7-3
CDR3 length: 15

CDR3 DNA: TGTGCCAGCAGCCGACTCCGGGATTACAATGAGCAGTTCTTC
CDR3 protein: CASSRLRDYNEQFF
D gene: -
J gene: TRBJ2-1
clone size: -
V gene: TRBV4-2
CDR3 length: 14

CDR3 DNA: TGTGCCAGCAGCTCAAGACTAGCGGGATTCTCCTACAATGAGCAGTTCTTC
CDR3 protein: CASSSRLAGFSYNEQFF
D gene: TRBD2
J gene: TRBJ2-1
clone size: -
V gene: TRBV7-3
CDR3 length: 17

CDR3 DNA: TGTGCCAGCATGTTAGGGGGCTCCTACAATGAGCAGTTCTTC
CDR3 protein: CASMLGGSYNEQFF
D gene: -
J gene: TRBJ2-1
clone size: -
V gene: TRBV25-1
CDR3 length: 14

CDR3 DNA: TGTGCCAGCCGCGGAGTATTGCGGGAGGGCCTCGATGAGCAGTTCTTC
CDR3 protein: CASRGVLREGLDEQFF
D gene: TRBD2
J gene: TRBJ2-1
clone size: -
V gene: TRBV11-2
CDR3 length: 16

CDR3 DNA: TGTGCCAGCAAAGGAGTCGGTGAAGCTTTCTTT
CDR3 protein: CASKGVGEAFF
D gene: -
J gene: TRBJ1-1
clone size: -
V gene: TRBV5-4
CDR3 length: 11

CDR3 DNA: TGTGCCAGCAGTTACTTTGGACAGCGGCAAGAGACCCAGTACTTC
CDR3 protein: CASSYFGQRQETQYF
D gene: -
J gene: TRBJ2-5
clone size: -
V gene: TRBV6-5
CDR3 length: 15

CDR3 DNA: TGTGCCAGCACCTTGACAGGGACGGAGACCCAGTACTTC
CDR3 protein: CASTLTGTETQYF
D gene: TRBD1
J gene: TRBJ2-5
clone size: -
V gene: TRBV5-4
CDR3 length: 13

CDR3 DNA: TGTGCCAGCAGCACCGGGACTAGCGGGAGCTCCTACAATGAGCAGTTCTTC
CDR3 protein: CASSTGTSGSSYNEQFF
D gene: TRBD2
J gene: TRBJ2-1
clone size: -
V gene: TRBV5-4
CDR3 length: 17

CDR3 DNA: TGTGCCACCGGGGGGGGGATTAGCAATCAGCCCCAGCATTTT
CDR3 protein: CATGGGISNQPQHF
D gene: -
J gene: TRBJ1-5
clone size: -
V gene: TRBV28
CDR3 length: 14

CDR3 DNA: TGTGCCAGCAGCTCGGAAGGAGGTGCAGGCACCATATATTTT
CDR3 protein: CASSSEGGAGTIYF
D gene: -
J gene: TRBJ1-3
clone size: -
V gene: TRBV7-9
CDR3 length: 14

CDR3 DNA: TGTGCCAGCAGGACCCCGGGACTAGCGGGAGGGCCGGTTACGCAGTATTTT
CDR3 protein: CASRTPGLAGGPVTQYF
D gene: TRBD2
J gene: TRBJ2-3
clone size: -
V gene: TRBV6-4
CDR3 length: 17

CDR3 DNA: TGTGCCAGCAGCTTAGGGGGACTAGGACCAGATACGCAGTATTTT
CDR3 protein: CASSLGGLGPDTQYF
D gene: TRBD2
J gene: TRBJ2-3
clone size: -
V gene: TRBV11-3
CDR3 length: 15

CDR3 DNA: TGTGCCAGCAGTGAAGTCGGGACACTAGCGGGAATTACAGATACGCAGTATTTT
CDR3 protein: CASSEVGTLAGITDTQYF
D gene: TRBD2
J gene: TRBJ2-3
clone size: -
V gene: TRBV6-1
CDR3 length: 18

CDR3 DNA: TGTGCCAGCAGTTACTCGCTTGGACAGGACAACTATGGCTACACCTTC
CDR3 protein: CASSYSLGQDNYGYTF
D gene: TRBD1
J gene: TRBJ1-2
clone size: few
V gene: TRBV6-5
CDR3 length: 16

CDR3 DNA: TGTGCCAGCAGTTACAGGACAGAAATTAATTCACCCCTCCACTTT
CDR3 protein: CASSYRTEINSPLHF
D gene: -
J gene: TRBJ1-6
clone size: once
V gene: TRBV6-5
CDR3 length: 15

CDR3 DNA: TGTGCCAGCAGTTTTGGAAAAGCGGGAGGGCAGGATACAGATACGCAGTATTTT
CDR3 protein: CASSFGKAGGQDTDTQYF
D gene: TRBD2
J gene: TRBJ2-3
clone size: -
V gene: TRBV27
CDR3 length: 18

CDR3 DNA: TGCGCCAGCAGCTTGGGAGGGAGGGCCTACGAGCAGTACTTC
CDR3 protein: CASSLGGRAYEQYF
D gene: TRBD2
J gene: TRBJ2-7
clone size: -
V gene: TRBV5-1
CDR3 length: 14

CDR3 DNA: TGTGCCAGCAGCTCCAGGGGGCTGAACACTGAAGCTTTCTTT
CDR3 protein: CASSSRGLNTEAFF
D gene: TRBD1
J gene: TRBJ1-1
clone size: -
V gene: TRBV7-6
CDR3 length: 14

CDR3 DNA: TGTGCCACCAGCAGAGTAGCAGCGGGAGTAGAGACCCAGTACTTC
CDR3 protein: CATSRVAAGVETQYF
D gene: TRBD2
J gene: TRBJ2-5
clone size: -
V gene: TRBV15
CDR3 length: 15

CDR3 DNA: TGTGCCAGCAGAACCGGGACATCTAGCACAGATACGCAGTATTTT
CDR3 protein: CASRTGTSSTDTQYF
D gene: -
J gene: TRBJ2-3
clone size: -
V gene: TRBV25-1
CDR3 length: 15

CDR3 DNA: TGTGCCAGTAACTCGGCCGGGGAGCTGTTTTTT
CDR3 protein: CASNSAGELFF
D gene: -
J gene: TRBJ2-2
clone size: -
V gene: TRBV19
CDR3 length: 11

CDR3 DNA: TGTGCCAGCAGCGGCAGGGGATCGGAAGAGCAGTACTTC
CDR3 protein: CASSGRGSEEQYF
D gene: -
J gene: TRBJ2-7
clone size: -
V gene: TRBV9
CDR3 length: 13

CDR3 DNA: TGTGCCAGCAGTATCCAGGGAGGGGTAAATCAGCCCCAGCATTTT
CDR3 protein: CASSIQGGVNQPQHF
D gene: -
J gene: TRBJ1-5
clone size: -
V gene: TRBV6-1
CDR3 length: 15

CDR3 DNA: TGTGCCAGTAGTATAGTCTGGGGGCCTAACTATGGCTACACCTTC
CDR3 protein: CASSIVWGPNYGYTF
D gene: -
J gene: TRBJ1-2
clone size: -
V gene: TRBV19
CDR3 length: 15

CDR3 DNA: TGCAGCGTTGAAGTGAACAGGGGCCGTGGCTACACCTTC
CDR3 protein: CSVEVNRGRGYTF
D gene: TRBD1
J gene: TRBJ1-2
clone size: -
V gene: TRBV29-1
CDR3 length: 13

CDR3 DNA: TGTGCCAGCAGTGTTACCAGTATTAGCACAGATACGCAGTATTTT
CDR3 protein: CASSVTSISTDTQYF
D gene: -
J gene: TRBJ2-3
clone size: -
V gene: TRBV6-4
CDR3 length: 15

CDR3 DNA: TGTGCCAGCAGTCCTCGGGTTCGGGATGAGCAGTTCTTC
CDR3 protein: CASSPRVRDEQFF
D gene: -
J gene: TRBJ2-1
clone size: -
V gene: TRBV4-2
CDR3 length: 13

CDR3 DNA: TGTGCCAGCAGTGAGAAGGAGTACACTGAAGCTTTCTTT
CDR3 protein: CASSEKEYTEAFF
D gene: -
J gene: TRBJ1-1
clone size: -
V gene: TRBV2
CDR3 length: 13

CDR3 DNA: TGTGCCAGCAGCTTAGGACAGGTACTTTCTAGCACAGATACGCAGTATTTT
CDR3 protein: CASSLGQVLSSTDTQYF
D gene: -
J gene: TRBJ2-3
clone size: -
V gene: TRBV13
CDR3 length: 17